The entry that follows covers one T cell receptor (beta chain) sequence. Its antigen is not known. TCRdb redid the calling of the reads with MiXCR, one entry per CDR3 protein. This table has roughly 320,000 distinct CDR3 sequences, approximately 9.5% appearing once. The sample is drawn from a study of T cell repertoires in cytomegalovirus infection. Overall study findings and caveats: CMV-specific TCR beta clonotypes restricted by HLA-C were the ones dominating the ex vivo response.

With 6 bases removed from V and 3 bases from J, the gap between germline ends came to 19 bases. Germline V CDR1 and CDR2: DFQATT, SNEGSKA (reference sequence). The CDR3 runs to 15 residues. This rearrangement joins TRBV20-1 to TRBJ2-3; TRBD2 is a possible D gene (5 bases). The sample was PBMCs. The sequence was collected from a human donor in good health (CMV status not recorded). Some clones in this sample may be carry-over from other donors' samples. Written as DNA, the CDR3 is TGCAGTGCCGATGGACTTCTCGGGCGGACAGATACGCAGTATTTT. Translated, it gives CSADGLLGRTDTQYF.